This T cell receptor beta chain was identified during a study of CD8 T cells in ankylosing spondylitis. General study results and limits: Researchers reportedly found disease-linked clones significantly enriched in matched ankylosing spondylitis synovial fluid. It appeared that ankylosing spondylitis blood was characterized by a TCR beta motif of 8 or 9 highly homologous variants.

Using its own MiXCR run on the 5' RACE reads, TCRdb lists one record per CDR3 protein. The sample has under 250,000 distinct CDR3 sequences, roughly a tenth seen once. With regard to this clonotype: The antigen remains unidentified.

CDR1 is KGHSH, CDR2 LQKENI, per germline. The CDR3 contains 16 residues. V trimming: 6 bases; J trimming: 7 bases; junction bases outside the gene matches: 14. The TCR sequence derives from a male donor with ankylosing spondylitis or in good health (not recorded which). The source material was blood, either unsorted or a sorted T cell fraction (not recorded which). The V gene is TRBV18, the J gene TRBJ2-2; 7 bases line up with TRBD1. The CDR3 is CASSLRTGADFGELFF. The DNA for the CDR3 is TGTGCCAGCTCCCTACGCACAGGGGCTGACTTCGGGGAGCTGTTTTTT. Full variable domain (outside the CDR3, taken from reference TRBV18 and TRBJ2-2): NAGVMQNPRHLVRRRGQEARLRCSPMKGHSHVYWYRQLPEEGLKFMVYLQKENIIDESGMPKERFSAEFPKEGPSILRIQQVVRGDSAAYFCASSLRTGADFGELFFGEGSRLTVL.